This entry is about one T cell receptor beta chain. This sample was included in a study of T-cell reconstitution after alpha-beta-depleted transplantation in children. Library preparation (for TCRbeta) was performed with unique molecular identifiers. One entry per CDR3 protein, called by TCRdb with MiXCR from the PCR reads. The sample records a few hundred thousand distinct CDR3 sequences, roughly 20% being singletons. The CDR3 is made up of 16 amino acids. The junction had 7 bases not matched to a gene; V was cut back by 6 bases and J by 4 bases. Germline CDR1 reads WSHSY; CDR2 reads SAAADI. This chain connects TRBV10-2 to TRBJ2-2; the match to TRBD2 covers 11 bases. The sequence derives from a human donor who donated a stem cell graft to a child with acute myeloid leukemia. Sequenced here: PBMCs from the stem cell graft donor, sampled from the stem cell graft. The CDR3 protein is CASSRTSGSFTGELFF. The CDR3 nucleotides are TGCGCCAGCAGCCGAACTAGCGGGAGTTTCACCGGGGAGCTGTTTTTT.